This T cell receptor beta chain comes out of a study of blood T cell repertoires in COVID-19. Across the study: Both acute and convalescent COVID-19 samples were obtained from the United States, Italy and Spain. The cDNA or gDNA used as material had been derived from T cells, B-cell-depleted T cells, or PBMCs.

This CDR3 has 13 residues. The germline V gene has CDR1 MNHEY and CDR2 SVGAGI. Trimming removed 8 bases at V and 2 bases at J, with 10 bases between. Study processing details: It was from reference gene primer amplification that nucleated cell counts were estimated. Libraries were prepared by immunoSEQ multiplex PCR; TCRdb keeps only in-frame clonotypes and omits some of them. V and J calls and clone size come straight from that table; D and trimming were deduced from the DNA. This sample has about 46,000 clones, with over 70% found just once. The clonotype comes from a human donor in a cohort sampled during active COVID-19. The sample comprised peripheral blood. The chain joins TRBV6-5 to TRBJ1-5, with D possibly being TRBD1 (5 bases). For the CDR3, the DNA is TGTGCCAGCGGGGGGTGGGGCAATCAGCCCCAGCATTTT. It encodes CASGGWGNQPQHF.